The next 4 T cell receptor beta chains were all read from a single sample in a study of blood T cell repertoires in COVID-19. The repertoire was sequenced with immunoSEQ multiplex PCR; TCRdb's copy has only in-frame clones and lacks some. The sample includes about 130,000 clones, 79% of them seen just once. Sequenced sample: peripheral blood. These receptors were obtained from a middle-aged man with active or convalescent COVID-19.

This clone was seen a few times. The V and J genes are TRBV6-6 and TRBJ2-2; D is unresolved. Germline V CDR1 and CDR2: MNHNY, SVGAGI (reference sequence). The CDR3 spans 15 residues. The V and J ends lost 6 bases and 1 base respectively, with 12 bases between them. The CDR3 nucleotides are TGTGCCAGCAGACCTGGCAACAGGAACACCGGGGAGCTGTTTTTT. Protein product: CASRPGNRNTGELFF.

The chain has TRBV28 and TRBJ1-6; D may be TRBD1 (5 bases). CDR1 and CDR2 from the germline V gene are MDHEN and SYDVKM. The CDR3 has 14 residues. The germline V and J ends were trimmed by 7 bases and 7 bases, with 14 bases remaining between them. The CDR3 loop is CASTIDRTNSPLHF. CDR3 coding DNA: TGTGCCAGCACCATTGACAGAACGAATTCACCCCTCCACTTT.

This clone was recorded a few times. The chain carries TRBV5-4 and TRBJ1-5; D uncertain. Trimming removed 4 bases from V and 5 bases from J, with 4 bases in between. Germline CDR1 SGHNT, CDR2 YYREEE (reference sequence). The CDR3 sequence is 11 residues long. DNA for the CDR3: TGTGCCAGCAGCCCTGATCAGCCCCAGCATTTT. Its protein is CASSPDQPQHF. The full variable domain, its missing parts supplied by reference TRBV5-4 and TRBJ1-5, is ETGVTQSPTHLIKTRGQQVTLRCSSQSGHNTVSWYQQALGQGPQFIFQYYREEENGRGNFPPRFSGLQFPNYSSELNVNALELDDSALYLCASSPDQPQHFGDGTRLSIL.

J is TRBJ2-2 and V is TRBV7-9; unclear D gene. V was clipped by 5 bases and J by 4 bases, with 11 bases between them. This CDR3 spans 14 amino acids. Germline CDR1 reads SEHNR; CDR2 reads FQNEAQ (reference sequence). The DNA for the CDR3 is TGTGCCAGCAGCCCCGTACTTGGCACCGGGGAGCTGTTTTTT. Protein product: CASSPVLGTGELFF.